This T cell receptor (beta chain) is from a study of PD-L1 blockade in urothelial cancer. Profiling relied on immunoSEQ multiplex PCR, and the TCRdb table lists in-frame clones only, not all of them. The repertoire has 80,000 to 130,000 clones, roughly nine tenths of them found once; the top ten carry 0.7% to 0.95%. CDR1 LGHNA and CDR2 YNFKEQ come from the germline V gene. Trimming removed 8 bases from V and 5 bases from J, with 11 bases in between. CDR3 length: 12 residues. This specimen was PBMCs, taken around atezolizumab (anti-PD-L1) treatment. The chain employs TRBV4-2 and TRBJ2-3, with D tentatively TRBD1 (5 bases). The TCR sequence derives from a woman of 80 years or more with urothelial cancer. This chain's CDR3 is CASSKTGDTQYF. The DNA for the CDR3 is TGTGCCAGCTCCAAAACAGGAGATACGCAGTATTTT.